This T cell receptor (beta chain) was captured in a study of neurological immune-mediated disorders (dated by TCRdb to between 2019 and 2020). Regarding the research as a whole: The study compared peripheral blood TCR-beta repertoires of HTLV-I-associated myelopathy (HAM/TSP) patients, multiple sclerosis patients and healthy controls using UMI-based sequencing. Longitudinal samples, technical triplicates and paired sorted CD4+ and CD8+ T-cell subsets, alongside PBMC samples, were included among the roughly 98 TCR-beta libraries. The cohort included approximately 70 subjects: about 15 with HAM/TSP, approximately 34 with multiple sclerosis, and approximately 20 healthy controls. Broader findings and caveats from the paper: TCR clonal expansion was highest in HAM/TSP patients and lowest in MS patients, with MS patients falling below even healthy controls. Across subjects, expanded clones never shared an identical CDR3 amino acid sequence, which suggests that the TCR-beta repertoires in every group were private.

Ten or more counts support this clonotype. What this receptor recognizes is not known. No per-base quality is available; no much larger clone lies one base away. cDNA was synthesized by template-switch 5'RACE using a primer with a 10-nucleotide random unique molecular identifier that tagged each TCR transcript. Each sequencing run produced over 160 million TCR-beta sequences covering 15-18 subjects. Total RNA was extracted with the RNeasy kit. The KAPA Real-time Library Amplification kit was used to amplify TCR-beta VDJ regions with primers targeting the TCR constant region and the 5'RACE anchor. Sample indexes and Illumina adaptors were added in a first PCR, and a second PCR then increased library yield. After purification with Ampure beads, the TCR product of roughly 650 bp was size-selected on a 2% E-gel SizeSelection system. Before pooling, library quality was checked on a Bioanalyzer, concentration was measured with Qubit, and libraries were quantified with the Kapa Library Quantification kit. An Illumina HiSeq 2500 was used to sequence the libraries paired-end at 2 x 150 bp. To increase sequence diversity, roughly 23-30% phiX was spiked into each library pool. As for the authors' bioinformatics: The UMI-based MiGEC pipeline processed quality-filtered reads and removed over 80% of raw TCR sequences during error correction. VDJ genes were aligned to IMGT germline references, and clonotypes were defined by unique CDR3 amino acid sequence plus V-J genes. VDJtools evaluated clonal expansion, Shannon diversity and CDR3 relatedness (CalcPairwiseDistances, ClusterSamples); CLCbio workbench built phylogenetic trees. Clones with at least 8 unique UMIs were defined as expanded, with this threshold being based on coefficient-of-variation modelling across technical triplicates. TCRdb applied fastp at Q25 and MiXCR to the public reads, then kept only in-frame beta chains. Merged by CDR3 protein, the rows form single entries marked with the most common genes and DNA. The V and J calls were not made by the authors but by TCRdb's processing. This sample comprises about 30,000 distinct CDR3 sequences, roughly 15% of them detected only once. 25% to 30% of the sample comes from the top ten.

Taken from cysteine to phenylalanine, the CDR3 has 17 residues. The entry retains the CDR3 DNA only, 51 bases that are in frame from base 1. V loses 1 base of germline sequence and J loses 0 bases, and the interval between the two ends is 13 bases. CDR1 and CDR2 are drawn from the germline V gene: SGHDN, FVKESK. The healthy controls were volunteers from blood banks in Maryland, USA. For the unsorted PBMC libraries, 2 million PBMCs were stored in RNAlater at -80 degrees C until RNA extraction and were used to generate the libraries. Peripheral blood was subjected to Ficoll-Hypaque density gradient centrifugation to isolate PBMCs, which were then cryopreserved in liquid nitrogen.

The V and J genes are TRBV14 and TRBJ1-5; the D gene lacks a confident call. The sequenced material came from PBMCs. This receptor was obtained from a man in his 70s in good health. The nucleotide sequence reads as follows: TGTGCCAGCAGCCAAGGGGCAGCCCGCTATAGCAATCAGCCCCAGCATTTT. The encoded protein is CASSQGAARYSNQPQHF.